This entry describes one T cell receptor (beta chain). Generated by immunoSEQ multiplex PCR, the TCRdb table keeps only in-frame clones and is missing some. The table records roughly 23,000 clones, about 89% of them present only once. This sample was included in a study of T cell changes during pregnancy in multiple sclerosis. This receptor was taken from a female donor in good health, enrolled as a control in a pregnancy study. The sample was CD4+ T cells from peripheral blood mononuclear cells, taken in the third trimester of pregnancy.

CDR3 in amino acids: CASTQTSNEQFF. The CDR3 DNA is TGCGCCAGCACGCAGACTAGCAATGAGCAGTTCTTC. The chain joins TRBV5-1 to TRBJ2-1; tentatively, D is TRBD2 (6 bases). Trimming stripped 6 bases from V and 6 bases from J, with 10 bases between. Germline CDR1 and CDR2: SGHRS and YFSETQ. The CDR3 totals 12 residues.